These 9 T cell receptor beta chains were sequenced from one sample in a study of shared clonotypes between healthy human individuals. Profiled with immunoSEQ multiplex PCR; TCRdb holds only in-frame clones, not every one. The sample carries roughly 1,500,000 clones, around 98.5% recorded once. Sequencing input: naive CD4+ T cells sorted from blood. The sample's subset: CD45RA+ positively selected. Every receptor here comes from a man aged 25 to 40 in good health.

This chain joins TRBV9 and TRBJ1-3, with D maybe TRBD1 (6 bases). The CDR3 runs 18 residues. Germline-derived CDR1 and CDR2 are SGDLS and YYNGEE. V shed 0 bases and J shed 0 bases, with 16 bases lying between them. CDR3 coding DNA: TGTGCCAGCAGCGTAGGGGGGCGCGGATATTTCTCTGGAAACACCATATATTTT. Amino acid sequence: CASSVGGRGYFSGNTIYF. The complete variable domain, with remaining parts taken from reference TRBV9 and TRBJ1-3, reads DSGVTQTPKHLITATGQRVTLRCSPRSGDLSVYWYQQSLDQGLQFLIQYYNGEERAKGNILERFSAQQFPDLHSELNLSSLELGDSALYFCASSVGGRGYFSGNTIYFGEGSWLTVV.

The chain employs TRBV10-3 and TRBJ2-7, with 9 positions matching TRBD1. Germline V gives CDR1 ENHRY, CDR2 SYGVKD. J was trimmed by 2 bases and V by 4 bases; bases with no gene match: 3. This CDR3 region has 14 residues. CDR3 amino acids: CAISGDRAPYEQYF. CDR3 nucleotides: TGTGCCATCAGTGGGGACAGGGCTCCCTACGAGCAGTACTTC.

The J gene is TRBJ1-1, the V gene TRBV11-2; TRBD1 matches at 7 bases. The germline V gene encodes CDR1 SGHAT and CDR2 FQNNGV. The CDR3 consists of 15 residues. The V segment lost 5 bases and the J segment 4 bases; nucleotides outside the gene matches: 10. The CDR3 sequence is CASSPQQGPGTEAFF. As DNA, the CDR3 is TGTGCCAGCAGCCCACAACAGGGGCCTGGCACTGAAGCTTTCTTT. The full variable domain, with the rest looked up from reference TRBV11-2 and TRBJ1-1, is EAGVAQSPRYKIIEKRQSVAFWCNPISGHATLYWYQQILGQGPKLLIQFQNNGVVDDSQLPKDRFSAERLKGVDSTLKIQPAKLEDSAVYLCASSPQQGPGTEAFFGQGTRLTVV.

The V call is TRBV11-2, the J call TRBJ2-3; 12 bases agree with TRBD2. Germline V gene lookup returns CDR1 SGHAT and CDR2 FQNNGV. This CDR3 has 18 residues. J gave up 6 bases and V 2 bases, and 12 bases lay outside the gene matches. DNA of the CDR3: TGTGCCAGCAGCTTACTCCTGGCTAGCGGGAGGGCCGCGGATACGCAGTATTTT. This codes for CASSLLLASGRAADTQYF.

The CDR3 region has the DNA TGTGCCATAAAAGGGCGACAGCTAGACTCCACCTACTCCTACGAGCAGTACTTC. Its protein product is CAIKGRQLDSTYSYEQYF. This sequence joins TRBV2 and TRBJ2-7; D possibly corresponds to TRBD1 (5 bases). The germline V gene has CDR1 SNHLY and CDR2 FYNNEI. The CDR3 consists of 18 residues. The V end was cut by 10 bases, the J end by 0 bases, with 28 bases between.

This rearrangement joins TRBV25-1 to TRBJ2-1, with D perhaps matching TRBD2 (6 bases). The V gene lost 6 bases and the J gene lost 6 bases, with 12 bases spanning the gap. Germline V gene lookup returns CDR1 MGHDK and CDR2 SYGVNS. The CDR3 has 13 residues. Here the CDR3 DNA reads TGTGCCAGCAGGGGCCGGGACTCCAATGAGCAGTTCTTC. This sequence encodes CASRGRDSNEQFF. Full variable domain (outside the CDR3, taken from reference TRBV25-1 and TRBJ2-1): EADIYQTPRYLVIGTGKKITLECSQTMGHDKMYWYQQDPGMELHLIHYSYGVNSTEKGDLSSESTVSRIRTEHFPLTLESARPSHTSQYLCASRGRDSNEQFFGPGTRLTVL.

V usage is TRBV6-5 and J usage is TRBJ1-4; 8 bases agree with TRBD1. This CDR3 is 16 amino acids long. Trimming removed 2 bases from V and 7 bases from J; junction bases left unmatched: 9. Germline loops: CDR1 MNHEY, CDR2 SVGAGI. In nucleotides, the CDR3 is TGTGCCAGCAGTTACGACCCCGGGACAGGAGGTGAAAAACTGTTTTTT. It is translated as CASSYDPGTGGEKLFF.

The rearrangement links TRBV19 to TRBJ1-2; 8 nucleotides match TRBD1. Germline V CDR1 and CDR2: LNHDA, SQIVND (reference sequence). The CDR3 contains 15 residues. J was trimmed by 0 bases and V by 8 bases; bases with no gene match: 8. CDR3 bases: TGTGCCAGTTCAAGGACAGGGAACACTAACTATGGCTACACCTTC. Translating it yields CASSRTGNTNYGYTF.

V gene TRBV14 combines with J gene TRBJ2-1, with 9 positions matching TRBD2. The CDR3 totals 16 residues. Losses at the gene ends were 4 bases for V and 6 bases for J; bases not matched to a gene: 10. CDR1 SGHDN and CDR2 FVKESK come from the germline V gene. The CDR3 loop reads CASSLAGTSIVNEQFF. DNA of the CDR3: TGTGCCAGCAGCCTCGCCGGGACTAGCATCGTCAATGAGCAGTTCTTC.